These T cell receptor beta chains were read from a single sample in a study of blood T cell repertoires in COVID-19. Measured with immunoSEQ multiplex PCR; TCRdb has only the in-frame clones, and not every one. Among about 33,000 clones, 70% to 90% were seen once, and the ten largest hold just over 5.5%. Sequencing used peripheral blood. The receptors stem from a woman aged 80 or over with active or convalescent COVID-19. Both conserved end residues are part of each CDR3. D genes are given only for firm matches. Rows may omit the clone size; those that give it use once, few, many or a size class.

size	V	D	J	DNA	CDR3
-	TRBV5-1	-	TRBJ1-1	TGCGCCAGCAGGCCTACCCTAGCCAACACTGAAGCTTTCTTT	CASRPTLANTEAFF
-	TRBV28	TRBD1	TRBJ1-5	TGTGCCAGCAGTATGACAGGGCTTAGCAATCAGCCCCAGCATTTT	CASSMTGLSNQPQHF
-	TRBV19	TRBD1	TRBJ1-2	TGTGCCAGTAGTAGGGGGGACAGGGCGGAAGGCTACACCTTC	CASSRGDRAEGYTF
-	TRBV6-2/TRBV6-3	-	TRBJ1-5	TGTGCCAGCAGTTACTACGGAGGTCAGCCCCAGCATTTT	CASSYYGGQPQHF
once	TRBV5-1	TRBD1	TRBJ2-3	TGCGCCAGCAGCGTGAAGACAGGGCCCACAGATACGCAGTATTTT	CASSVKTGPTDTQYF
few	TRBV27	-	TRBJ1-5	TGTGCCAGCAGCCGCGGTCGTACTGCCGATCAGCCCCAGCATTTT	CASSRGRTADQPQHF
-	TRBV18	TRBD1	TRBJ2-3	TGTGCCAGCTCACCAAACACGCCGATGGGACAGAGCACAGATACGCAGTATTTT	CASSPNTPMGQSTDTQYF
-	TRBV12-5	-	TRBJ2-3	TGTGCTAGTGGTTCCAAGGAGGCGGGAGATACGCAGTATTTT	CASGSKEAGDTQYF
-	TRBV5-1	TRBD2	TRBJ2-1	TGCGCCAGCAGCCAGGGACTAGCGGGAGGTCGAGACAATGAGCAGTTCTTC	CASSQGLAGGRDNEQFF
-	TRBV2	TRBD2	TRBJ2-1	TGTGCCAGCAGTGAAAAACTAGCGGGATCTGGGGAGCAGTTCTTC	CASSEKLAGSGEQFF
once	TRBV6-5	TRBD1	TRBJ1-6	TGTGCCAGCAGTACTCTGACAGGGGGACCCCTCCACTTT	CASSTLTGGPLHF
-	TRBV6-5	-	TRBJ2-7	TGTGCCAGCAGGAAGACACTGACACCCTACGAGCAGTACTTC	CASRKTLTPYEQYF
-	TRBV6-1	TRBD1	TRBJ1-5	TGTGCCAGCAGTGAAACGGACAGGTACAATCAGCCCCAGCATTTT	CASSETDRYNQPQHF
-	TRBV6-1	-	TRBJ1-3	TGTGCCAGCAGTGACAGAACCTTCTCTGGAAACACCATATATTTT	CASSDRTFSGNTIYF
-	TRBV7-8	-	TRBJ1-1	TGTGCCAGCAGCTTATCCAGGGCGAACACTGAAGCTTTCTTT	CASSLSRANTEAFF
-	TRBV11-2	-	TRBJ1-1	TGTGCCAGCAGCTTAGTCCCCGACACTGAAGCTTTCTTT	CASSLVPDTEAFF
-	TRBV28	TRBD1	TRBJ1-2	TGTGCCAGCAGTTTATGGGACAGGGGGCGGTTTGGGGGCTACACCTTC	CASSLWDRGRFGGYTF
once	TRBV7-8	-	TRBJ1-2	TGTGCCAGCAGCCAATTGCAGGGGAGCTATGGCTACACCTTC	CASSQLQGSYGYTF
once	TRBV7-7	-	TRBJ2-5	TGTGCCAGCAGCCAGGGCCAGTCGGGGACCCAGTACTTC	CASSQGQSGTQYF
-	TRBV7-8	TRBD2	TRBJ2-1	TGTGCCAGCAGCATAGGGACTAGCGGGACGGTGCCCTACAATGAGCAGTTCTTC	CASSIGTSGTVPYNEQFF
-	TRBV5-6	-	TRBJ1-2	TGTGCCAGCAGCTTGGGCGGGGCCCCTGGCTATGGCTACACCTTC	CASSLGGAPGYGYTF
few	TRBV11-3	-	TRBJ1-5	TGTGCCACCAGTTTGGGGCCCCGCCAGCCCCAGCATTTT	CATSLGPRQPQHF
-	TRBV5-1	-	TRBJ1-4	TGCGCCAGCAGCGTTTCGGGGTACGATAATGAAAAACTGTTTTTT	CASSVSGYDNEKLFF
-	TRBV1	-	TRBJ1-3	TGCACCAGCAGCCAAGAGGGCCCAGGAAACACCATATATTTT	CTSSQEGPGNTIYF
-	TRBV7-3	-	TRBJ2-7	TGTGCCAGCAGCTTAAACACGGAGAACGAGCAGTACTTC	CASSLNTENEQYF
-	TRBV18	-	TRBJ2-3	TGTGCCAGCTCACCACCCCAACGGGCAGATACGCAGTATTTT	CASSPPQRADTQYF
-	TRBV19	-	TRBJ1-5	TGTGCCAGTTCTCAGGGGATGAGGCAGCCCCAGCATTTT	CASSQGMRQPQHF
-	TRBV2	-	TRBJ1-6	TGTGCCAGCAGTGAAAGGGGCAGGCCAGATTCACCCCTCCACTTT	CASSERGRPDSPLHF
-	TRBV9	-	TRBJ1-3	TGTGCCAGCAGCTCCCATGTGGGGGCTGGAGGAAACACCATATATTTT	CASSSHVGAGGNTIYF
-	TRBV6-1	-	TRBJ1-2	TGTGCCAGCAGTGAAGCGCTTCAGCAGGCCTATGGCTACACCTTC	CASSEALQQAYGYTF
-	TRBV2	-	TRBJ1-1	TGTGCCAGCACCGGGACTGAGAGTGAAGCTTTCTTT	CASTGTESEAFF
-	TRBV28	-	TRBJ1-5	TGTGCCAGCAGTTTAGCAGGGGATGCTCAGCCCCAGCATTTT	CASSLAGDAQPQHF
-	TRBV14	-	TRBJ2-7	TGTGCCAGCAGCCAAAGGGAGTCCCCCTACGAGCAGTACTTC	CASSQRESPYEQYF
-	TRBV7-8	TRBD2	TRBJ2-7	TGTGCCAGCAGCTTGGGACGGGGGGGGCCTTACGAGCAGTACTTC	CASSLGRGGPYEQYF
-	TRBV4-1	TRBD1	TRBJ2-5	TGCGCCAGCAGCCAGCTCTACCGACAGGGCGGAGAGACCCAGTACTTC	CASSQLYRQGGETQYF
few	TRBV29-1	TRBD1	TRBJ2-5	TGCAGCGTCGGGACAGGGCAGGCAGAGACCCAGTACTTC	CSVGTGQAETQYF
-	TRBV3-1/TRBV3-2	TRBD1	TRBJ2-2	TGTGCCAGCAGTACTCCGGGACAGGGGTACACCGGGGAGCTGTTTTTT	CASSTPGQGYTGELFF
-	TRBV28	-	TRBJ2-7	TGTGCCAGCAGTCAGGGACTTAACTACGAGCAGTACTTC	CASSQGLNYEQYF
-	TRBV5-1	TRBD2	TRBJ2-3	TGCGCCAGCAGCTCCGGGACTAGCGGGGCTAGCACAGATACGCAGTATTTT	CASSSGTSGASTDTQYF
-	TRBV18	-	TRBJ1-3	TGTGCCAGCTCACAAATGGGACACCAAAACACTGACTCTGGAAACACCATATATTTT	CASSQMGHQNTDSGNTIYF
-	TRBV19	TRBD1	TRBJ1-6	TGTGCCAGTACACTGGGACAGGTACCATCACCCCTCCACTTT	CASTLGQVPSPLHF
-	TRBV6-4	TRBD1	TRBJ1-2	TGTGCCAGCAGTGCCGGGACAGGAAACTATGGCTACACCTTC	CASSAGTGNYGYTF
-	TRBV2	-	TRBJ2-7	TGTGCCAGCCTGCGATCGTCCTACGAGCAGTACTTC	CASLRSSYEQYF
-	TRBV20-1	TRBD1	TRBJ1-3	TGCAGTGCTAGTAAAGGGGGCTTTGGAAACACCATATATTTT	CSASKGGFGNTIYF